This T cell receptor (beta chain) was retrieved from a study of OX40 agonist ivuxolimab in advanced cancers. Across the whole study: One hepatocellular carcinoma and two cutaneous melanoma patients partially responded.

TCRdb's copy holds only in-frame clones and misses some; the assay was immunoSEQ multiplex PCR. The repertoire holds about 12,000 clones, with roughly 71% as singletons. Patients were ruled out by autoimmune disease history or systemic immunosuppression. The CDR3 has 19 amino acids. Source: CD4+ or CD8+ T cells sorted from blood, taken in a trial of the OX40 agonist ivuxolimab. This sequence originates from an adult with an advanced solid tumor such as melanoma, head and neck, liver or kidney cancer. The chain uses TRBV21-1 and TRBJ2-5; the table assigns TRBD1, which was not confirmed against the DNA. TRBV21-1 is a documented pseudogene. CDR3 in DNA: TGTGCCAGCAGCGACCGGGACAGAATACCCCCTACCCCTAAAGAGACCCAGTACTTC. Translating it yields CASSDRDRIPPTPKETQYF.